This T cell receptor (beta chain) was captured in a study of T cell changes during pregnancy in multiple sclerosis. Generated by immunoSEQ multiplex PCR, the TCRdb table keeps only in-frame clones and is missing some. The data contain 40,000 to 45,000 clones, less than 95% of them singletons. V gave up 6 bases and J gave up 2 bases, with 13 bases separating them. The CDR3 runs to 14 residues. From germline, CDR1 is MNHEY and CDR2 SVGAGI. The material was peripheral blood, obtained in the third trimester of pregnancy. The gene calls are TRBV6-5 and TRBJ1-2; a weak D match, TRBD1 (6 bases). This clonotype was sampled from a female donor with multiple sclerosis, enrolled in a pregnancy study. In nucleotides, the CDR3 is TGTGCCAGCAGACGGGACATCACGAACTATGGCTACACCTTC. Encoded protein: CASRRDITNYGYTF.